Below are 29 T cell receptor beta chains sequenced from a single sample in a study of long-term antiretroviral therapy in people with HIV. The assay used was immunoSEQ (version v3.0), run at survey level. Profiled with immunoSEQ multiplex PCR; TCRdb holds only in-frame clones, not every one. The table includes under 25,000 clones, about 85% detected once. The source was unsorted PBMCs, collected 1.6 years after starting antiretroviral therapy. The receptors derive from a man between 40 and 49 years old with HIV.

The rearrangement links TRBV5-1 to TRBJ1-6, with TRBD1 as a possible D gene (5 bases). Germline loops: CDR1 SGHRS, CDR2 YFSETQ. This CDR3 spans 14 amino acids. V lost 0 bases and J lost 13, with 14 bases in between. CDR3 amino acids: CASSLEGLAGPLHF. The DNA for the CDR3 is TGCGCCAGCAGCTTGGAGGGACTGGCGGGGCCCCTCCACTTT.

This clone was seen just once. The V call is TRBV13, the J call TRBJ2-3, with 13 positions matching TRBD2. The CDR3 length is 14 residues. Germline V gene data show CDR1 as PRHDT and CDR2 as FYEKMQ (reference sequence). The junction had 5 bases not matched to a gene; V was cut back by 8 bases and J by 6 bases. The CDR3 sequence: CASGTSGRGDTQYF. The DNA for the CDR3 is TGTGCCAGCGGTACTAGCGGGAGGGGGGATACGCAGTATTTT.

V gene TRBV5-1 combines with J gene TRBJ2-7, with TRBD1 identical over 8 bases. J was trimmed by 2 bases and V by 4 bases; bases with no gene match: 8. This CDR3 contains 15 residues. CDR1 and CDR2 (germline): SGHRS, YFSETQ. The DNA of the CDR3 is TGCGCCAGCAGCGGGCCGGGACAGGCGGCCTACGAGCAGTACTTC. Its translation: CASSGPGQAAYEQYF.

This chain joins TRBV2 and TRBJ1-6, with 9 bases identical to TRBD1. The trim removed 6 bases at V and 7 bases at J, leaving 4 bases unmatched. This CDR3 spans 14 amino acids. CDR1 is SNHLY, CDR2 FYNNEI, per germline. CDR3 loop: CASSADRGNSPLHF. The CDR3 nucleotides read TGTGCCAGCAGCGCAGACAGGGGGAATTCACCCCTCCACTTT. Using reference TRBV2 and TRBJ1-6 for the parts outside the CDR3, the full variable domain is EPEVTQTPSHQVTQMGQEVILRCVPISNHLYFYWYRQILGQKVEFLVSFYNNEISEKSEIFDDQFSVERPDGSNFTLKIRSTKLEDSAMYFCASSADRGNSPLHFGNGTRLTVT.

The chain links TRBV2 to TRBJ1-2, with 8 nucleotides matching TRBD1. J gave up 11 bases and V 10 bases, and 9 bases lay outside the gene matches. The CDR3 covers 11 residues. Looked up from germline, CDR1 is SNHLY and CDR2 is FYNNEI. The CDR3 reads CATRTGGGYTF. The CDR3 region has the DNA TGTGCCACTCGAACAGGGGGAGGATACACCTTC.

The genes are TRBV7-9 and TRBJ1-1; a weak D match, TRBD1 (6 bases). Germline assignment: CDR1 SEHNR and CDR2 FQNEAQ (reference sequence). CDR3 length: 14 amino acids. V lost 5 bases and J lost 10, with 20 bases in between. The CDR3 protein is CASSPTRGPLAAFF. The CDR3 DNA follows: TGTGCCAGCAGCCCCACCAGGGGCCCTCTTGCAGCTTTCTTT.

This rearrangement joins TRBV5-1 to TRBJ1-2; perhaps TRBD1 as D (5 bases). The CDR3 consists of 15 residues. The germline V gene encodes CDR1 SGHRS and CDR2 YFSETQ. V was trimmed by 4 bases and J by 5 bases, leaving 18 bases between them. The CDR3 bases are TGCGCCAGCAGCATAACGGGACCGGGGCCTTATGGCTACACCTTC. Protein: CASSITGPGPYGYTF.

The rearrangement links TRBV10-3 to TRBJ1-2; D remains ambiguous. The V gene's germline CDR1 is ENHRY and CDR2 SYGVKD. The CDR3 is 13 residues long. V was pared by 3 bases and J by 0 bases, with 5 bases between. CDR3 nucleotide sequence: TGTGCCATCAGTGATCTTCCTAACTATGGCTACACCTTC. It specifies CAISDLPNYGYTF.

The chain combines TRBV19 with TRBJ1-5; D gene uncertain. Germline V gives CDR1 LNHDA, CDR2 SQIVND (reference sequence). This CDR3 comprises 16 residues. V was trimmed by 1 base and J by 7 bases, leaving 17 bases between them. The CDR3 loop reads CASSIALGVVGQPQHF. The CDR3, as DNA: TGTGCCAGTAGTATAGCTCTCGGGGTTGTGGGGCAGCCCCAGCATTTT.

The chain couples TRBV5-4 to TRBJ2-7; D ambiguous. V gave up 0 bases and J gave up 4 bases, with 8 bases separating them. This CDR3 has 13 amino acids. Per germline, CDR1 SGHNT and CDR2 YYREEE (reference sequence). The CDR3 is CASSLAPAYEQYF. CDR3 in DNA: TGTGCCAGCAGCTTGGCGCCCGCGTACGAGCAGTACTTC.

This clone has a handful of counts. This rearrangement joins TRBV4-1 to TRBJ2-7; 9 nucleotides match TRBD1. CDR3 length: 15 amino acids. Germline CDR1 is MGHRA and CDR2 is YSYEKL. Trimming at V came to 4 bases and at J to 2 bases, leaving 6 bases not matched to a gene. The CDR3 bases are TGCGCCAGCAGCCGCCTGGACAGGGGAGCCTACGAGCAGTACTTC. Its protein product is CASSRLDRGAYEQYF.

J is TRBJ1-6 and V is TRBV6-6, with unresolved D. Looked up from germline, CDR1 is MNHNY and CDR2 is SVGAGI (reference sequence). There are 14 residues in the CDR3. V lost 3 bases and J lost 5, with 8 bases in between. The CDR3 coding sequence is TGTGCCAGCAGTTATGGGGTAGATAATTCACCCCTCCACTTT. Its translation is CASSYGVDNSPLHF.

The chain combines TRBV2 with TRBJ1-1; weak D call: TRBD1 (6 bases). The germline V gene has CDR1 SNHLY and CDR2 FYNNEI. The CDR3 has 15 amino acids. V lost 2 bases to trimming and J lost 0 bases, with 10 bases between them. The CDR3 DNA reads as TGTGCCAGCAGTGAATGGGGGCCCATGAACACTGAAGCTTTCTTT. It is translated as CASSEWGPMNTEAFF.

J is TRBJ1-4 and V is TRBV5-8; possible D gene TRBD1, 5 bases. Trimming stripped 6 bases from V and 1 base from J, with 16 bases between. CDR1 and CDR2 from the germline V gene are SGHTS and YDEGEE. This CDR3 is built from 16 residues. The CDR3 nucleotides read TGTGCCAGCAACCCTGGACGGGGGAGAACTAATGAAAAACTGTTTTTT. Translation gives CASNPGRGRTNEKLFF.

This clone was picked up one time. The chain carries TRBV9 and TRBJ2-7, with 9 nucleotides matching TRBD1. This CDR3 region has 15 residues. Per germline, CDR1 SGDLS and CDR2 YYNGEE. V shed 4 bases, J shed 3 bases, and the junction held 8 bases outside the gene matches. The CDR3 sequence is CASSLFGTGSYEQYF. The CDR3 coding sequence is TGTGCCAGCAGCCTATTTGGGACAGGGAGCTACGAGCAGTACTTC.

The V and J genes are TRBV6-5 and TRBJ1-1; D is unresolved. V was shortened by 7 bases and J by 1 base, with 13 bases between the two germline ends. The CDR3 contains 14 residues. The germline V gene has CDR1 MNHEY and CDR2 SVGAGI. CDR3 sequence: CASIPAVPNTEAFF. DNA of the CDR3: TGTGCCAGCATTCCAGCTGTTCCGAACACTGAAGCTTTCTTT.

A few counts support this clone. The chain couples TRBV27 to TRBJ2-7; 8 nucleotides agree with TRBD1. There are 14 residues in the CDR3. Germline values: CDR1 MNHEY, CDR2 SMNVEV (reference sequence). J gave up 3 bases and V 5 bases, and 6 bases lay outside the gene matches. CDR3 sequence: CASSGGTGGYEQYF. The CDR3 DNA is TGTGCCAGCAGTGGGGGGACAGGAGGCTACGAGCAGTACTTC.

The sample holds a few counts of this clone. This chain uses TRBV6-1 with TRBJ2-7, with D perhaps TRBD2 (6 bases). The CDR3 loop spans 14 amino acids. The V and J ends lost 3 bases and 1 base respectively, with 10 bases between them. Germline V lookup: CDR1 MNHNS, CDR2 SASEGT. Here the CDR3 reads CASSEGGRSYEQYF. CDR3 in DNA: TGTGCCAGCAGTGAGGGAGGTCGGTCCTACGAGCAGTACTTC.

In DNA form, the CDR3 reads TGTGCCAGCTCACCGGTCAGTAGAAACATGAACACTGAAGCTTTCTTT. Translated: CASSPVSRNMNTEAFF. The chain employs TRBV18 and TRBJ1-1; no definite D call. Trimming shortened V by 3 bases and J by 0 bases, and 14 bases separated the two germline ends. Per germline, CDR1 KGHSH and CDR2 LQKENI. The CDR3 is 16 residues long.

The rearrangement joins TRBV12-5 to TRBJ2-3; D call uncertain. This CDR3 is built from 14 residues. From germline, CDR1 is LGHNT and CDR2 FRNRAP. Between the trimmed V and J ends, which lost 2 bases and 1 base, there was a span of 7 bases. This CDR3 is CASGLFSGTDTQYF. In DNA, the CDR3 is TGTGCTAGTGGTTTGTTCAGCGGCACAGATACGCAGTATTTT.

The chain couples TRBV7-3 to TRBJ2-1, with 9 bases that match TRBD2. The CDR3 spans 17 residues. Germline trimming cut 4 bases from V and 6 bases from J; bases unmatched to any gene: 13. Germline V gene sequence: CDR1 SGHTA, CDR2 FQGTGA. The CDR3 loop reads CASSSLPGLAGPNEQFF. CDR3 DNA: TGTGCCAGCAGCTCTCTCCCGGGACTAGCCGGGCCCAATGAGCAGTTCTTC.

The chain couples TRBV5-1 to TRBJ2-2; tentatively, D is TRBD2 (6 bases). Trimming cost V 4 bases and J 5 bases, with 9 bases left between them. The CDR3 spans 13 residues. The germline CDR1 and CDR2 sequences are SGHRS and YFSETQ. CDR3 coding DNA: TGCGCCAGCAGCCGGGGGAGTACCGGGGAGCTGTTTTTT. Translated: CASSRGSTGELFF. The whole variable domain, filled in from reference TRBV5-1 and TRBJ2-2, reads KAGVTQTPRYLIKTRGQQVTLSCSPISGHRSVSWYQQTPGQGLQFLFEYFSETQRNKGNFPGRFSGRQFSNSRSEMNVSTLELGDSALYLCASSRGSTGELFFGEGSRLTVL.

The CDR3 DNA reads as TGTGCCAGCAGCTTAGGCCCTGAACAGGGGCCCTCGGGTGGCTACACCTTC. It is translated as CASSLGPEQGPSGGYTF. V gene TRBV13 combines with J gene TRBJ1-2; 7 bases agree with TRBD1. The length of the CDR3 is 17 residues. Per germline, CDR1 PRHDT and CDR2 FYEKMQ (reference sequence). V lost 0 bases to trimming and J lost 7 bases; unmatched junction nucleotides: 14.

The genes are TRBV10-3 and TRBJ1-1; no reliable D call. The ends were cut back, 0 bases at V and 8 bases at J, with 4 bases in the middle. The CDR3 contains 11 residues. Germline loops: CDR1 ENHRY, CDR2 SYGVKD. In DNA, the CDR3 is TGTGCCATCAGTGAGTCTGTCGAAGCTTTCTTT. This gives the protein CAISESVEAFF.

J is TRBJ2-7 and V is TRBV6-5; D unclear. This CDR3 is 14 amino acids long. Looked up from germline, CDR1 is MNHEY and CDR2 is SVGAGI. Trimming stripped 0 bases from V and 2 bases from J, with 8 bases between. The CDR3 DNA reads as TGTGCCAGCAGTTACTCGGAACAGCCCTACGAGCAGTACTTC. Residues: CASSYSEQPYEQYF.

The chain couples TRBV7-8 to TRBJ2-5, with D unclear. V lost 2 bases and J 2 bases, leaving 18 bases between the germline ends. The CDR3 contains 17 residues. Germline V gives CDR1 SGHVS, CDR2 FQNEAQ. CDR3 sequence (DNA): TGTGCCAGCAGCTTAATGGAGACACCCACTCTTCAAGAGACCCAGTACTTC. Protein sequence: CASSLMETPTLQETQYF.

By share, this clone ranks as medium-sized. This sequence joins TRBV7-6 and TRBJ1-4; 7 bases map to TRBD1. The CDR3 is made up of 15 amino acids. Trimming removed 4 bases from V and 7 bases from J; junction bases left unmatched: 9. CDR1 SGHVS and CDR2 FNYEAQ come from the germline V gene. The CDR3 protein is CASSSSGGGGEKLFF. CDR3 bases: TGTGCCAGCAGCTCCTCAGGGGGTGGTGGTGAAAAACTGTTTTTT. The variable domain in full, with the rest retrieved from reference TRBV7-6 and TRBJ1-4, is GAGVSQSPRYKVTKRGQDVALRCDPISGHVSLYWYRQALGQGPEFLTYFNYEAQQDKSGLPNDRFSAERPEGSISTLTIQRTEQRDSAMYRCASSSSGGGGEKLFFGSGTQLSVL.

The V call is TRBV29-1, the J call TRBJ2-7; D tentatively reads TRBD1 or TRBD2 (6 bases each). Trimming cost V 1 base and J 13 bases, with 17 bases left between them. The CDR3 covers 12 residues. From germline, CDR1 is SQVTM and CDR2 ANQGSEA. CDR3 bases: TGCAGCGTTGAAGGTTTAGGCAGGGGACTCTACTTC. Translating gives CSVEGLGRGLYF.

This chain links TRBV7-7 with TRBJ2-6; D may be TRBD1 (6 bases). This CDR3 is built from 16 residues. The V end lost 1 base, the J end lost 4 bases, and 11 bases lay between the germline ends. CDR1 and CDR2 from the germline V gene are SSHAT and FNYEAQ (reference sequence). CDR3 bases: TGTGCCAGCAGCTTAGAAGCAGGGGCAGGGGCCAACGTCCTGACTTTC. Encoded protein: CASSLEAGAGANVLTF.